Listed below are T cell receptor beta chains from one sample, sequenced in a study of vaccination and CD4 T cells after COVID-19. For these receptors, no antigen is known. TCRdb analysed the PCR reads with MiXCR anew, one entry per CDR3 protein. Found here are thousands of distinct CDR3 sequences, 45% to 50% of them singletons; the top ten hold around 20%. Material for sequencing was CD4+ T cells from blood, cultured in vitro. The receptors come from a human donor who had recovered from COVID-19. Each CDR3 is given with its conserved first and last residue. Each record gives: CDR3 DNA, CDR3 protein, V gene, CDR3 length, J gene, D gene, clone size. A D gene is named only where the DNA matches it firmly. Clone size is stated in some rows and not others, as once, few, many or a class when expanded.

TGTGCCAGCAGTCCGCTGGGACAGGCGGTCTCCTACGAGCAGTACTTC,CASSPLGQAVSYEQYF,TRBV27,16,TRBJ2-7,TRBD1,few
TGTGCCAGCAGTTCTGGACGGACCTATAATTCACCCCTCCACTTT,CASSSGRTYNSPLHF,TRBV12-3/TRBV12-4,15,TRBJ1-6,-,-
TGTGCCAGCAGGGTAAATTCACCCCTCCACTTT,CASRVNSPLHF,TRBV6-1,11,TRBJ1-6,-,-
TGCGCCAGCAGCTTGGATCGGGCAGGTTATGGCTACACCTTC,CASSLDRAGYGYTF,TRBV5-1,14,TRBJ1-2,-,few
TGTGCCAGCAGTTTAGGTCCTTTGCGGGGAGAGACCCAGTACTTC,CASSLGPLRGETQYF,TRBV12-3/TRBV12-4,15,TRBJ2-5,-,-
TGTGCCAGCAGCGACAGCCAAGAGACCCAGTACTTC,CASSDSQETQYF,TRBV6-1,12,TRBJ2-5,-,-
TGTGCCAGCAGCCTTAGCGGGAGCTACGAGCAGTACTTC,CASSLSGSYEQYF,TRBV7-2,13,TRBJ2-7,TRBD2,few
TGTGCCAGCAGCTTGATTGGTGAGCGGGGCACCGGGGAGCTGTTTTTT,CASSLIGERGTGELFF,TRBV5-4,16,TRBJ2-2,TRBD2,few
TGCGCCAGCAGCTCGGACGGGAACACTGAAGCTTTCTTT,CASSSDGNTEAFF,TRBV5-1,13,TRBJ1-1,-,-
TGCAGCGTTGAGTTGGGAGGCGGCTACACCTTC,CSVELGGGYTF,TRBV29-1,11,TRBJ1-2,-,-
TGTGCCAGTAGTGTCAGGGGCCTTATGGATTCACCCCTCCACTTT,CASSVRGLMDSPLHF,TRBV19,15,TRBJ1-6,-,-
TGTGCCAGCAGTTACTCTCCGACAGAGGAAGCTTTCTTT,CASSYSPTEEAFF,TRBV6-2/TRBV6-3,13,TRBJ1-1,-,-
TGTGCCAGCAGTAGTAGCGGGAGCTGGACCGGGGAGCTGTTTTTT,CASSSSGSWTGELFF,TRBV6-1,15,TRBJ2-2,TRBD2,-
TGTGCCAGCAGCCGCGTATCCGGGACAGGGGGCGACGAGCAGTACTTC,CASSRVSGTGGDEQYF,TRBV5-5,16,TRBJ2-7,TRBD1,-
TGCAGCGTGTTAACCGAAAAACTGTTTTTT,CSVLTEKLFF,TRBV29-1,10,TRBJ1-4,-,few
TGTGCCAGCAGCTTAACAGGGGGCCACTCCTACGAGCAGTACTTC,CASSLTGGHSYEQYF,TRBV7-9,15,TRBJ2-7,TRBD1,-
TGTGCCAGTAGTATATCCCCTTTCGGGGCTGAAGCTTTCTTT,CASSISPFGAEAFF,TRBV19,14,TRBJ1-1,-,-
TGTGCCAGCAGTGAAGCGGGGCCCACGGCAAGTTATGGCTACACCTTC,CASSEAGPTASYGYTF,TRBV6-1,16,TRBJ1-2,-,-
TGCGCCAGCAGCTTGGTCCCGGGGGCGGGTAATTCACCCCTCCACTTT,CASSLVPGAGNSPLHF,TRBV5-1,16,TRBJ1-6,-,-
TGCGCCAGCAGCCCCCAGGGGTCTGAGTTCGGCTATAATTCACCCCTCCACTTT,CASSPQGSEFGYNSPLHF,TRBV4-1,18,TRBJ1-6,-,-
TGTGCCAGCAGCAGACAAGAGACCCAGTACTTC,CASSRQETQYF,TRBV12-3/TRBV12-4,11,TRBJ2-5,-,-
TGCGCCAGCAGCTTGGACAGTTCCCCGGATACGCAGTATTTT,CASSLDSSPDTQYF,TRBV5-1,14,TRBJ2-3,-,-
TGTGCCAGCAGTACTAGAGGCGCAGATACGCAGTATTTT,CASSTRGADTQYF,TRBV5-5,13,TRBJ2-3,-,-
TGCAGTGCTAGAAAGTCTGCAGGGACTAGGACTAGCGGGAGGATCCCCTACGAGCAGTACTTC,CSARKSAGTRTSGRIPYEQYF,TRBV20-1,21,TRBJ2-7,TRBD2,-
TGCGCCAGCAGTGGGATCCAGGGGGCGAGGGGTGAAAAACTGTTTTTT,CASSGIQGARGEKLFF,TRBV10-1,16,TRBJ1-4,TRBD1,-
TGCAGTGCTAGACCCCACCCGGGACAGGGGTTGGGCAATCAGCCCCAGCATTTT,CSARPHPGQGLGNQPQHF,TRBV20-1,18,TRBJ1-5,TRBD1,-
TGTGCCAGCAGACCGGACATGGACTATGGCTACACCTTC,CASRPDMDYGYTF,TRBV6-1,13,TRBJ1-2,-,-
TGTGCCACCAGGGGACATAGCAATCAGCCCCAGCATTTT,CATRGHSNQPQHF,TRBV24-1,13,TRBJ1-5,-,-
TGTGCCAGCAGCTTCCGGGCAGCACCCTACGAGCAGTACTTC,CASSFRAAPYEQYF,TRBV7-6,14,TRBJ2-7,-,-
TGCGCCAGCAGCCTAGGGACAGGGAACACTGAAGCTTTCTTT,CASSLGTGNTEAFF,TRBV5-1,14,TRBJ1-1,TRBD1,-
TGTGCCAGCAGCTTAAGGACAGGGATGAACACTGAAGCTTTCTTT,CASSLRTGMNTEAFF,TRBV11-3,15,TRBJ1-1,TRBD1,once
TGTGCCAGCAGGCGCTACCAGGTGGCCGGGGAGCTGTTTTTT,CASRRYQVAGELFF,TRBV2,14,TRBJ2-2,-,-
TGTGCCAGCGGACTAGCTCCTAACATTCAGTACTTC,CASGLAPNIQYF,TRBV28,12,TRBJ2-4,TRBD2,-
TGTGCCAGCAGGACCCTTCAGCAGGGGGCACATAACACTGAAGCTTTCTTT,CASRTLQQGAHNTEAFF,TRBV28,17,TRBJ1-1,TRBD1,-
TGTGCCATCAGTGAGCGGGCAGCCTATGGCTACACCTTC,CAISERAAYGYTF,TRBV10-3,13,TRBJ1-2,-,-
TGTGCCAGCAGCTTTAGCGGGTTCACAGATACGCAGTATTTT,CASSFSGFTDTQYF,TRBV5-4,14,TRBJ2-3,TRBD2,-
TGCAGTGCGTTTACAGGGGCGAGCTCCTATAATTCACCCCTCCACTTT,CSAFTGASSYNSPLHF,TRBV20-1,16,TRBJ1-6,TRBD1,few
TGCAGTGCTAGAGATCCCAGTACTCTCAGGCAGCATTTT,CSARDPSTLRQHF,TRBV20-1,13,TRBJ1-5,-,few
TGTGCCAGCAGCCTGGAGGGGGGGACTGAAGCTTTCTTT,CASSLEGGTEAFF,TRBV7-9,13,TRBJ1-1,-,-
TGTGCCACCAGCAGAGATGTGCAGGCCTACGAGCAGTACTTC,CATSRDVQAYEQYF,TRBV15,14,TRBJ2-7,-,few
TGTGCCAGCAGCGACAGGGGCCACAACACTGAAGCTTTCTTT,CASSDRGHNTEAFF,TRBV2,14,TRBJ1-1,TRBD1,few
TGTGCCAGTAGAACGGACAGACCTAATCAGCCCCAGCATTTT,CASRTDRPNQPQHF,TRBV19,14,TRBJ1-5,-,few
TGTGCCAGCAACCGGGGGGCCTCCGTGGAGACCCAGTACTTC,CASNRGASVETQYF,TRBV11-3,14,TRBJ2-5,-,medium-sized
TGCAGTGCTAGAGGGACTAGCGGGCAAGAGACCCAGTACTTC,CSARGTSGQETQYF,TRBV20-1,14,TRBJ2-5,TRBD2,-
TGTGCCAGCAGCCCCAGACAGGGGAAGATCCACGAGCAGTACTTC,CASSPRQGKIHEQYF,TRBV7-9,15,TRBJ2-7,TRBD1,-
TGTGCCAGCAGCTGGGTGGGGGGGTCACCCCTCCACTTT,CASSWVGGSPLHF,TRBV5-4,13,TRBJ1-6,-,few
TGTGCCAGCAGCTTCACAGGGAACAGGGAAGCTTTCTTT,CASSFTGNREAFF,TRBV6-2/TRBV6-3,13,TRBJ1-1,-,few
TGCAGTGCAAACCCTCTGACAGGGCCAGCCTCCTACGAGCAGTACTTC,CSANPLTGPASYEQYF,TRBV20-1,16,TRBJ2-7,TRBD1,few